Sequencing of this T cell receptor beta chain was carried out in a study of blood T cell repertoires in COVID-19. Trimming removed 6 bases from V and 1 base from J, with 18 bases in between. CDR3 length equals 15 residues. Germline V gene sequence: CDR1 GTSNPN, CDR2 SVGIG (reference sequence). Some clones are missing from TCRdb's copy, which holds only in-frame ones; the method was immunoSEQ multiplex PCR. The profile covers some 340,000 clones, with 85% appearing a single time and about 3.6% taken by the ten largest. This sequence joins TRBV30 and TRBJ1-1, with D possibly matching TRBD1 (6 bases). The specimen sequenced was peripheral blood. The receptor was derived from a woman in her late teens or twenties with acute or convalescent COVID-19. The CDR3 DNA follows: TGTGCCTGCCTAGTTGATCTGGGGGCGAACACTGAAGCTTTCTTT. Protein product: CACLVDLGANTEAFF.